One and the same sample provided the 29 T cell receptor beta chains below, sequenced in a study of chemoradiotherapy in HPV16-positive cancers. Produced via immunoSEQ multiplex PCR; TCRdb's table is partial and in-frame only. The repertoire consists of 16,000 or so clones, with just under 70% occurring once and the leading ten covering roughly 8%. The specimen was tumor tissue, collected from a patient who underwent chemoradiotherapy. The receptor source for this set is a human donor with HPV-associated anogenital cancer.

The chain couples TRBV7-2 to TRBJ2-7, with D tentatively TRBD1 (6 bases). The CDR3 contains 15 residues. Germline lookup yields CDR1 SGHTA and CDR2 FQGNSA. The germline V and J ends were trimmed by 0 bases and 0 bases, with 9 bases remaining between them. The CDR3 DNA reads TGTGCCAGCAGCTTAGCTTCGGACAGCTCCTACGAGCAGTACTTC. The encoded protein is CASSLASDSSYEQYF.

The chain joins TRBV5-6 to TRBJ2-7, with D possibly matching TRBD2 (6 bases). The CDR3 covers 14 residues. CDR1 SGHDT and CDR2 YYEEEE come from the germline V gene. Trimming stripped 0 bases from V and 7 bases from J, with 14 bases between. The CDR3 protein is CASSLGGDFWEQYF. CDR3 bases: TGTGCCAGCAGCTTGGGGGGGGACTTCTGGGAGCAGTACTTC.

This clone is medium-sized in the sample. At one boundary the junction diverges from the germline segment, which might be a read error. V is TRBV4-1 and J is TRBJ1-2, with D unclear. This CDR3 has 13 amino acids. Looked up from germline, CDR1 is MGHRA and CDR2 is YSYEKL. The CDR3 DNA follows: TGCGCCAGCAGTCAAGATGGTATCTATGGCTACACCTTC. Translation gives CASSQDGIYGYTF.

This clone has more than one count but fewer than ten. The rearrangement links TRBV5-1 to TRBJ2-5; no firm D call. The CDR3 is 11 amino acids. The V gene lost 4 bases and the J gene lost 2 bases, with 3 bases spanning the gap. Germline CDR1 is SGHRS and CDR2 is YFSETQ. The CDR3 region is CASSPQETQYF. CDR3 DNA sequence: TGCGCCAGCAGCCCACAAGAGACCCAGTACTTC.

The sample holds one count of this clone. The same CDR3 also results from other DNA sequences found in this sample. The gene calls are TRBV19 and TRBJ2-7; D not certain. This CDR3 is 13 amino acids long. V lost 5 bases and J 0 bases, leaving 8 bases between the germline ends. Germline V CDR1 and CDR2: LNHDA, SQIVND (reference sequence). CDR3 residues: CASSAGSSYEQYF. DNA for the CDR3: TGTGCCAGTAGTGCAGGATCCTCCTACGAGCAGTACTTC.

V and J are TRBV5-6 and TRBJ2-5; D is undetermined. The CDR3 is made up of 11 amino acids. With 5 bases removed from V and 7 bases from J, the gap between germline ends came to 9 bases. Germline CDR1 reads SGHDT; CDR2 reads YYEEEE. The CDR3 reads CASSRLGTQYF. The DNA of the CDR3 is TGTGCCAGCAGTCGACTGGGGACCCAGTACTTC.

This clone was detected once. The gene calls are TRBV30 and TRBJ1-4, with unresolved D. CDR3 length: 12 residues. Germline-derived CDR1 and CDR2 are GTSNPN and SVGIG (reference sequence). The V end was cut by 5 bases, the J end by 0 bases, with 4 bases between. In DNA, the CDR3 is TGTGCCTGGGGAGCAACTAATGAAAAACTGTTTTTT. Translated, it gives CAWGATNEKLFF.

The rearrangement joins TRBV2 to TRBJ2-3; the match to TRBD2 covers 7 bases. Germline CDR1 reads SNHLY; CDR2 reads FYNNEI. This CDR3 spans 14 amino acids. The ends lost 6 bases at V and 3 bases at J; junction bases unmatched: 6. In DNA, the CDR3 is TGTGCCAGCAGGAGGAGGCGGGAGACAGATACGCAGTATTTT. Its protein product is CASRRRRETDTQYF.

This clone was observed once. This chain links TRBV11-3 with TRBJ2-5; TRBD2 matches 8 bases. Unmatched junction bases numbered 7, after V lost 5 bases and J lost 5 bases. The CDR3 extends over 14 amino acids. Germline loops: CDR1 SGHNT, CDR2 YENEEA. CDR3 sequence (DNA): TGTGCCAGCAGCCCACGCCCGGGAGGGGAGACCCAGTACTTC. Amino acid sequence: CASSPRPGGETQYF.

J is TRBJ2-7 and V is TRBV4-2; no clear D. The CDR3 spans 14 residues. Trimming took off 2 bases at V and 0 bases at J, with 8 bases between the two ends. Germline CDR1 is LGHNA and CDR2 is YNFKEQ. The CDR3 sequence is CASSQSGGSYEQYF. Here the CDR3 DNA reads TGTGCCAGCAGCCAATCAGGCGGCTCCTACGAGCAGTACTTC.

This rearrangement joins TRBV29-1 to TRBJ1-1; D not certain. The CDR3 contains 13 residues. V was trimmed by 6 bases and J by 0 bases, leaving 11 bases between them. Germline CDR1 and CDR2: SQVTM and ANQGSEA. The CDR3 sequence is CSVLARMNTEAFF. DNA for the CDR3: TGCAGCGTCCTTGCACGTATGAACACTGAAGCTTTCTTT.

This clone occurred a few times. V is TRBV19 and J is TRBJ2-1; D remains unclear. V was clipped by 2 bases and J by 8 bases, with 4 bases between them. The CDR3 has 11 amino acids. Germline loops: CDR1 LNHDA, CDR2 SQIVND (reference sequence). The CDR3 coding sequence is TGTGCCAGTAGTATACGGGATGAGCAGTTCTTC. Its protein product is CASSIRDEQFF.

The chain recombines TRBV4-1 with TRBJ2-7; D may be TRBD2 (6 bases). V was shortened by 4 bases and J by 3 bases, with 16 bases between the two germline ends. CDR3 length: 15 amino acids. The germline V gene encodes CDR1 MGHRA and CDR2 YSYEKL. The CDR3 is CASSLSQSEGYEQYF. CDR3 sequence (DNA): TGCGCCAGCAGCCTATCACAGTCGGAGGGCTACGAGCAGTACTTC.

This clone was detected only a few times. Other nucleotide sequences in the sample specify the same CDR3. The chain has TRBV5-1 and TRBJ2-7; D is uncertain. V was pared by 1 base and J by 0 bases, with 5 bases between. The CDR3 is made up of 13 amino acids. Germline CDR1 is SGHRS and CDR2 is YFSETQ. The CDR3 sequence is CASSLWGSYEQYF. The DNA for the CDR3 is TGCGCCAGCAGCTTGTGGGGCTCCTACGAGCAGTACTTC.

J is TRBJ1-1 and V is TRBV9; 7 bases are a match to TRBD1. The CDR3 runs 16 residues. The junction had 6 bases not matched to a gene; V was cut back by 0 bases and J by 1 base. CDR1 and CDR2 (germline): SGDLS, YYNGEE. In nucleotides, the CDR3 is TGTGCCAGCAGCGTAGGGGCAGGGGGAAAGAACACTGAAGCTTTCTTT. It translates to CASSVGAGGKNTEAFF.

The chain has TRBV2 and TRBJ2-6, with D uncertain. Between the trimmed V and J ends, which lost 7 bases and 2 bases, there was a span of 18 bases. The CDR3 is made up of 17 amino acids. Per germline, CDR1 SNHLY and CDR2 FYNNEI. The CDR3 spells CASTEPLFQTGANVLTF. Here the CDR3 DNA reads TGTGCCAGCACGGAACCCCTGTTCCAAACTGGGGCCAACGTCCTGACTTTC.

This sequence joins TRBV6-5 and TRBJ2-1, with TRBD1 matching 8 bases. V lost 5 bases and J lost 4; bases outside the gene matches: 4. Germline CDR1 is MNHEY and CDR2 is SVGAGI. This CDR3 has 14 residues. The CDR3 nucleotides are TGTGCCAGCAGTCAACAGGGGGGTTACAATGAGCAGTTCTTC. Protein sequence: CASSQQGGYNEQFF.

The chain has TRBV9 and TRBJ1-4; maybe TRBD1 (6 bases). The CDR3 spans 14 residues. Germline CDR1 SGDLS, CDR2 YYNGEE. Deletions cut 4 bases from V and 8 bases from J, with 15 bases between. The CDR3 reads CASSPRQEGEKLFF. Here the CDR3 DNA reads TGTGCCAGCAGCCCCCGACAGGAGGGAGAAAAACTGTTTTTT.

The rearrangement links TRBV5-6 to TRBJ1-2; D gene uncertain. This CDR3 comprises 14 residues. Trimming cost V 0 bases and J 0 bases, with 6 bases left between them. The V gene's germline CDR1 is SGHDT and CDR2 YYEEEE. The CDR3 DNA is TGTGCCAGCAGCTTGGGGACGTCTAACTATGGCTACACCTTC. Amino acid sequence: CASSLGTSNYGYTF.

This clone is labeled as medium-sized. The V and J genes are TRBV2 and TRBJ2-7; 9 nucleotides align to TRBD2. Per germline, CDR1 SNHLY and CDR2 FYNNEI. This CDR3 region has 14 residues. The V gene end was trimmed by 6 bases and the J gene end by 4 bases; junction bases not matched to a gene: 7. CDR3: CASRQAGGMYEQYF. CDR3 nucleotide sequence: TGTGCCAGCAGGCAAGCGGGGGGAATGTACGAGCAGTACTTC.

This chain uses TRBV5-6 with TRBJ1-2; 8 nucleotides line up with TRBD1. Germline V gene sequence: CDR1 SGHDT, CDR2 YYEEEE. J gave up 6 bases and V 4 bases, and 5 bases lay outside the gene matches. CDR3 length: 13 amino acids. CDR3 region: CASSATGEHGYTF. The CDR3 DNA sequence: TGTGCCAGCAGCGCGACAGGGGAGCATGGCTACACCTTC.

This clone was detected only once. The rearrangement uses TRBV28 and TRBJ1-4; perhaps TRBD1 as D (5 bases). The ends were cut back, 5 bases at V and 5 bases at J, with 15 bases in the middle. Germline V CDR1 and CDR2: MDHEN, SYDVKM. This CDR3 has 15 residues. The CDR3 bases are TGTGCCAGCAGTCTCGCCGGGGCTGGGAATGAAAAACTGTTTTTT. Protein: CASSLAGAGNEKLFF.

This clone is a singleton in its sample. V usage is TRBV7-9 and J usage is TRBJ2-7, with D perhaps matching TRBD1 or TRBD2 (5 bases each). This CDR3 has 13 residues. Germline CDR1 SEHNR, CDR2 FQNEAQ (reference sequence). Trimming pared 3 bases from V and 7 bases from J, leaving 13 bases between. This CDR3 is CASSLSGWREQYF. The CDR3 DNA sequence: TGTGCCAGCAGCTTGTCAGGGTGGAGGGAGCAGTACTTC.

The chain uses TRBV28 and TRBJ2-6, with 7 bases identical to TRBD1. This CDR3 comprises 15 residues. CDR1 and CDR2 (germline): MDHEN, SYDVKM. V lost 4 bases, J lost 3 bases, and 3 bases stayed unmatched. CDR3 protein: CASSSPGGGANVLTF. The CDR3 DNA reads TGTGCCAGCAGTTCCCCAGGGGGTGGGGCCAACGTCCTGACTTTC.

This clone has only a few counts. The chain links TRBV5-1 to TRBJ2-5; possibly TRBD1 for D (6 bases). V was trimmed by 4 bases and J by 2 bases, leaving 9 bases between them. CDR3 length: 13 residues. Germline loops: CDR1 SGHRS, CDR2 YFSETQ. This CDR3 reads CASSAGQQETQYF. The CDR3 DNA is TGCGCCAGCAGCGCCGGACAGCAAGAGACCCAGTACTTC. Using reference TRBV5-1 and TRBJ2-5 for the parts outside the CDR3, the full variable domain is KAGVTQTPRYLIKTRGQQVTLSCSPISGHRSVSWYQQTPGQGLQFLFEYFSETQRNKGNFPGRFSGRQFSNSRSEMNVSTLELGDSALYLCASSAGQQETQYFGPGTRLLVL.

This rearrangement joins TRBV5-1 to TRBJ2-3; no firm D call. V was shortened by 5 bases and J by 2 bases, with 3 bases between the two germline ends. The CDR3 spans 11 residues. CDR1 is SGHRS and CDR2 is YFSETQ in the germline V gene. The CDR3 reads CASRITDTQYF. CDR3 nucleotide sequence: TGCGCCAGCAGAATCACAGATACGCAGTATTTT.

The chain couples TRBV7-3 to TRBJ2-3; 7 bases fit TRBD1. The germline V gene has CDR1 SGHTA and CDR2 FQGTGA. The V gene end was trimmed by 5 bases and the J gene end by 0 bases; junction bases not matched to a gene: 2. This CDR3 is built from 14 residues. The CDR3, as DNA: TGTGCCAGCAGCGGGGGACAGAGCACAGATACGCAGTATTTT. This translates into CASSGGQSTDTQYF.

The chain recombines TRBV6-6 with TRBJ1-5; D is possibly TRBD1 (5 bases). Germline CDR1 MNHNY, CDR2 SVGAGI (reference sequence). The CDR3 runs to 16 residues. Trimming cost V 6 bases and J 0 bases, with 15 bases left between them. CDR3 bases: TGTGCCAGCAGGGACACACCGACAGATAGCAATCAGCCCCAGCATTTT. It translates to CASRDTPTDSNQPQHF.

The V call is TRBV7-9, the J call TRBJ1-6; D is undetermined. V was clipped by 5 bases and J by 0 bases, with 11 bases between them. CDR1 and CDR2 from the germline V gene are SEHNR and FQNEAQ (reference sequence). CDR3 length: 16 residues. The CDR3: CASSQDFSSYNSPLHF. Here the CDR3 DNA reads TGTGCCAGCAGCCAAGATTTTAGCTCCTATAATTCACCCCTCCACTTT.